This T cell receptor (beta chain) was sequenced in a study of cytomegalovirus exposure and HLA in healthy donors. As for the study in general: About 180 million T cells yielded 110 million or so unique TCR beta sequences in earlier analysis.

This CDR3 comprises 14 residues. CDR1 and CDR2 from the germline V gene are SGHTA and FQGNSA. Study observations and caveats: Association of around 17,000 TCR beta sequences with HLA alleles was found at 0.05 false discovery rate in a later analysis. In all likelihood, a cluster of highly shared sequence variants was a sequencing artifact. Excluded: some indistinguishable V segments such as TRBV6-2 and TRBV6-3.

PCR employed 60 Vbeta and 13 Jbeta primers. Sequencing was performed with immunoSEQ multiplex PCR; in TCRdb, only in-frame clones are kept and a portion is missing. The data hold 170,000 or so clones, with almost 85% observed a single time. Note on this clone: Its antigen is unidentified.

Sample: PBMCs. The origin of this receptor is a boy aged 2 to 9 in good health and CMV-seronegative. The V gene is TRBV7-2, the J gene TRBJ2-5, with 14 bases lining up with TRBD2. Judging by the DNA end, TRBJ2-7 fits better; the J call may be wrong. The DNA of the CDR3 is TGTGCCAGCAGCTGGACTAGCGGGAGGTACGAGCAGTACTTC. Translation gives CASSWTSGRYEQYF.